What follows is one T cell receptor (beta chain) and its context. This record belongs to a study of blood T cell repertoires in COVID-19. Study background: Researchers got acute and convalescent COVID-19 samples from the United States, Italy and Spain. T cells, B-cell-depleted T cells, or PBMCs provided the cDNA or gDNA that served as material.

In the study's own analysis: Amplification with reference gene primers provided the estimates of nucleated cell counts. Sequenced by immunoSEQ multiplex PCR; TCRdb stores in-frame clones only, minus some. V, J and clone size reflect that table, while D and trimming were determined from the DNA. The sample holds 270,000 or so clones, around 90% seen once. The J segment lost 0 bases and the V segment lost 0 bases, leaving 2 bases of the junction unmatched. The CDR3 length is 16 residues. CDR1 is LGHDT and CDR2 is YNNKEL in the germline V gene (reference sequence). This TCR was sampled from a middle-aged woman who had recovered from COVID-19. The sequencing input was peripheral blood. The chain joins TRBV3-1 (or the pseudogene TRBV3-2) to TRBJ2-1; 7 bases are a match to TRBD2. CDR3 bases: TGTGCCAGCAGCCAAGACGGGGGGAGCTCCTACAATGAGCAGTTCTTC. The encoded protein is CASSQDGGSSYNEQFF.